These 22 T cell receptor beta chains were sequenced from one sample in a study of molecular identifiers for immune sequencing clone quantification. Each CDR3 protein gets one entry after TCRdb re-called the PCR reads with MiXCR. The sample has approximately 500,000 distinct CDR3 sequences, over 20% seen once. Sequencing input: naive CD8+ T cells from blood, with Jurkat cell RNA spiked in. Subset of the sample: FACS-sorted CD8+CD4-CCR7+CD45RA+ naive T cells. The receptors shown here come from a human donor in good health. Some libraries in this study had Jurkat cell RNA spiked in.

This clonotype was detected ten times or more. CDR3 bases: TGTGCCAGCAGTTTTCCACAACTAGCCACAGATACGCAGTATTTT. It translates to CASSFPQLATDTQYF. V and J are TRBV12-3 or TRBV12-4 and TRBJ2-3, with D possibly matching TRBD2 (6 bases). Trimming pared 3 bases from V and 2 bases from J, leaving 12 bases between. This CDR3 has 15 residues.

This clonotype came up a few times. The chain combines TRBV20-1 with TRBJ2-7; 10 bases map to TRBD2. The CDR3 extends over 15 amino acids. V shed 0 bases, J shed 7 bases, and the junction held 9 bases outside the gene matches. CDR1 DFQATT and CDR2 SNEGSKA come from the germline V gene (reference sequence). CDR3 sequence: CSARDLGTSVEEQYF. Written as DNA, the CDR3 is TGCAGTGCTAGAGATTTGGGGACTAGCGTAGAGGAGCAGTACTTC.

This clonotype was detected a few times. The genes are TRBV3-1 and TRBJ2-1, with 9 bases fitting TRBD2. CDR1 LGHDT and CDR2 YNNKEL come from the germline V gene (reference sequence). The CDR3 is made up of 17 amino acids. V was pared by 4 bases and J by 8 bases, with 15 bases of the junction left unmatched. The CDR3 protein is CASSPSKVGLAFDEQFF. The CDR3 DNA sequence: TGTGCCAGCAGCCCCTCGAAGGTCGGACTAGCGTTCGATGAGCAGTTCTTC.

The chain has TRBV3-1 and TRBJ2-7, with a weak D call TRBD1 (6 bases). The CDR3 totals 14 residues. The germline V and J ends were trimmed by 4 bases and 7 bases, with 17 bases remaining between them. The germline V gene has CDR1 LGHDT and CDR2 YNNKEL (reference sequence). As DNA, the CDR3 is TGTGCCAGCAGCCCTCCGACAGGAGCAAGGGAGCAGTACTTC. As protein: CASSPPTGAREQYF.

Regarding this clonotype: This clone may be a read error of a much larger clone one base away. The CDR3 carries no conserved terminal phenylalanine or tryptophan, so it likely arises from a read error. This sequence joins TRBV30 and TRBJ1-5; D unresolved. V dropped 0 bases and J dropped 7 bases, with 7 bases sitting between them. CDR1 and CDR2 (germline): GTSNPN, SVGIG (reference sequence). This CDR3 has 12 residues. The CDR3 coding sequence is TGTGCCTGGAGTGTACGGGCCCAGCCCCAGCATCTT. Its translation: CAWSVRAQPQHL.

The J gene is TRBJ1-4, the V gene TRBV27, with TRBD1 identical over 10 bases. The V segment lost 6 bases and the J segment 8 bases; nucleotides outside the gene matches: 6. Germline V gives CDR1 MNHEY, CDR2 SMNVEV (reference sequence). CDR3 size: 14 residues. CDR3 in DNA: TGTGCCAGCAGGGAGACAGGGGGCTTGGAAAAACTGTTTTTT. Protein product: CASRETGGLEKLFF.

A remark on this clonotype: This clone may be a read error of a much larger clone one base away. The rearrangement links TRBV4-1 to TRBJ2-5; 9 bases match TRBD2. V lost 4 bases and J lost 2; bases outside the gene matches: 8. Germline CDR1 and CDR2: MGHRA and YSYEKL. This CDR3 is built from 16 residues. The CDR3 sequence is CASSRDPSGGQETQYF. The CDR3 coding sequence is TGCGCCAGCAGCCGAGATCCCAGCGGGGGGCAAGAGACCCAGTACTTC.

In its sample, this clonotype was seen a few times. This sequence joins TRBV15 and TRBJ2-3; no clear D gene. The CDR3 is 15 residues long. Trimming cost V 1 base and J 2 bases, with 10 bases left between them. Germline V gene lookup returns CDR1 LNHNV and CDR2 YYDKDF (reference sequence). The CDR3 sequence: CATSRAGSSTDTQYF. In DNA, the CDR3 is TGTGCCACCAGCAGAGCCGGGTCTTCCACAGATACGCAGTATTTT.

V and J are TRBV7-9 and TRBJ2-7; the D is unclear. V lost 3 bases and J 0 bases, leaving 6 bases between the germline ends. Germline assignment: CDR1 SEHNR and CDR2 FQNEAQ (reference sequence). The CDR3 is made up of 13 amino acids. This CDR3 reads CASSFVSSYEQYF. DNA of the CDR3: TGTGCCAGCAGCTTCGTGAGCTCCTACGAGCAGTACTTC.

This clonotype has a count of ten or more. This chain connects TRBV15 to TRBJ2-3; D not resolved. There are 14 residues in the CDR3. Per germline, CDR1 LNHNV and CDR2 YYDKDF (reference sequence). V lost 3 bases and J 1 base, leaving 8 bases between the germline ends. The CDR3 spells CATSSADGTDTQYF. In DNA, the CDR3 is TGTGCCACCAGCAGCGCCGATGGCACAGATACGCAGTATTTT.

This chain joins TRBV20-1 and TRBJ2-7; 8 bases are shared with TRBD1. The CDR3 is made up of 12 amino acids. Trimming at V came to 7 bases and at J to 5 bases, leaving 7 bases not matched to a gene. Germline V CDR1 and CDR2: DFQATT, SNEGSKA (reference sequence). The CDR3 loop is CSVLGQGDEQYF. CDR3 nucleotides: TGCAGTGTACTCGGACAGGGCGACGAGCAGTACTTC.

This clonotype was seen a handful of times. This chain connects TRBV4-3 to TRBJ2-7, with 10 bases that match TRBD1. J gave up 7 bases and V 0 bases, and 9 bases lay outside the gene matches. Germline lookup yields CDR1 LGHNA and CDR2 YSLEER. The CDR3 contains 16 residues. The chain's CDR3 is CASSQDFRGQGWEQYF. CDR3 DNA: TGCGCCAGCAGCCAAGATTTTCGGGGACAGGGGTGGGAGCAGTACTTC.

V is TRBV28 and J is TRBJ2-5; D perhaps matches TRBD2 (5 bases). V lost 0 bases and J 2 bases, leaving 13 bases between the germline ends. The germline V gene has CDR1 MDHEN and CDR2 SYDVKM. CDR3 length: 16 residues. CDR3: CASSLWLDSEQETQYF. The CDR3, as DNA: TGTGCCAGCAGTTTATGGTTGGACTCTGAACAAGAGACCCAGTACTTC.

About this clonotype: A much more abundant neighbour one base away suggests this may be a read error. The genes are TRBV29-1 and TRBJ1-2; D remains unclear. The CDR3 is 15 residues long. Trimming took off 5 bases at V and 4 bases at J, with 20 bases between the two ends. CDR1 is SQVTM, CDR2 ANQGSEA, per germline. Here the CDR3 DNA reads TGCAGCGTTTTACTGGGCAGCTCTCCTAGCTATGGCTACACCTTC. Translation gives CSVLLGSSPSYGYTF.

This chain connects TRBV21-1 to TRBJ2-5; the table's D gene call, TRBD2, was not cross checked with the DNA. TRBV21-1 is given as a pseudogene. This CDR3 has 16 amino acids. CDR3 nucleotide sequence: TGTGCCAGCATCCCGAAGGGCGGGAGAGCCGAAGAGACCCAGTACTTC. Translating it yields CASIPKGGRAEETQYF.

This clonotype was recorded at least ten times. The V call is TRBV14, the J call TRBJ2-7; 8 positions match TRBD2. Germline values: CDR1 SGHDN, CDR2 FVKESK. The ends lost 0 bases at V and 2 bases at J; junction bases unmatched: 9. There are 17 residues in the CDR3. CDR3 protein: CASSQDKQAGAPYEQYF. Here the CDR3 DNA reads TGTGCCAGCAGCCAAGACAAGCAAGCGGGGGCCCCCTACGAGCAGTACTTC.

With respect to this clonotype: A read error is possible here, since a much larger clone lies one base away. V is TRBV5-6 and J is TRBJ1-1; D is unresolved. The CDR3 is made up of 13 amino acids. The germline gives CDR1 SGHDT, CDR2 YYEEEE. The CDR3 loop reads CASSLAWNTEASF. CDR3 nucleotide sequence: TGTGCCAGCAGCTTGGCGTGGAACACTGAAGCTTCCTTT.

The chain is built from TRBV12-3 or TRBV12-4 and TRBJ2-3; tentatively, D is TRBD1 (5 bases). The V gene lost 1 base and the J gene lost 3 bases, with 14 bases spanning the gap. The CDR3 consists of 16 residues. This chain's CDR3 is CASSLVQGSSTDTQYF. In DNA, the CDR3 is TGTGCCAGCAGTTTAGTCCAGGGTTCGTCGACAGATACGCAGTATTTT.

With respect to this clonotype: A much larger clone lies one base from this, so it may be a read error. J is TRBJ2-3 and V is TRBV7-6; perhaps TRBD2 as D (6 bases). Germline CDR1 SGHVS, CDR2 FNYEAQ. The CDR3 loop spans 17 amino acids. V lost 1 base, J lost 1 base, and 15 bases lay in between. CDR3 in DNA: TGTGCCAGCAGCTTAGGGTTCGGGAGTGCGGGCACAGATACGCAGTATTTT. It codes for CASSLGFGSAGTDTQYF.

Only a few counts were recorded for this clonotype. The J gene is TRBJ2-3, the V gene TRBV12-3 or TRBV12-4; TRBD2 aligns across 13 bases. V trimming: 5 bases; J trimming: 2 bases; junction bases outside the gene matches: 1. The CDR3 has 15 residues. DNA for the CDR3: TGTGCCAGCAGTACTAGCGGGGGGGCCACAGATACGCAGTATTTT. As protein: CASSTSGGATDTQYF.

J is TRBJ2-1 and V is TRBV24-1; the match to TRBD2 covers 11 bases. The germline CDR1 and CDR2 sequences are KGHDR and SFDVKD. CDR3 length equals 17 residues. V lost 3 bases, J lost 10 bases, and 13 bases stayed unmatched. Here the CDR3 reads CATSDPVNSGTSGEQFF. DNA of the CDR3: TGTGCCACCAGTGATCCGGTAAATTCGGGGACTAGCGGAGAGCAGTTCTTC.

A word on this clonotype: Being one base from a much bigger clone, this may be a read error. The CDR3 does not end in the conserved phenylalanine or tryptophan, so this is likely a read error. The chain recombines TRBV13 with TRBJ1-1; D gene unclear. The V and J ends lost 5 bases and 1 base respectively, with 5 bases between them. The CDR3 runs 12 residues. CDR1 is PRHDT, CDR2 FYEKMQ, per germline (reference sequence). The CDR3 nucleotides read TGTGCCAGCAGCATCACGAACACTGAAGCTTTCTTA. As protein: CASSITNTEAFL.